This TCR beta chain was identified in a study of metastatic and nonmetastatic thyroid tumors. Study-level background: For malignant and benign thyroid patients, tumor or nodule tissue and blood were the sources whose repertoires were compared.

The V gene end was trimmed by 1 base and the J gene end by 7 bases; junction bases not matched to a gene: 2. The CDR3 runs to 14 residues. Germline V lookup: CDR1 SGHAT, CDR2 FQNNGV. In the original analysis: To classify distant metastasis in papillary thyroid cancer, a model was built from CDR3 differences across clinicopathological groups. Using MiXCR, TCRdb re-called clones from the PCR reads. Here the V and J calls rest on TCRdb's processing, not on the authors' analysis. The sample consists of fewer than 40,000 clones, over 14% of them appearing once. There were no patients who had received any treatment before thyroid surgery.

The TCR originated in a male donor with papillary thyroid cancer or a benign thyroid nodule (not recorded which). Some clones in this sample may be carry-over from other donors' samples. The rearrangement uses TRBV11-2 and TRBJ1-4, with 8 bases lining up with TRBD1. Sequencing was carried out using blood. The CDR3 protein is CASSLGQGAEKLFF. CDR3 nucleotides: TGTGCCAGCAGCTTAGGGCAGGGGGCTGAAAAACTGTTTTTT.